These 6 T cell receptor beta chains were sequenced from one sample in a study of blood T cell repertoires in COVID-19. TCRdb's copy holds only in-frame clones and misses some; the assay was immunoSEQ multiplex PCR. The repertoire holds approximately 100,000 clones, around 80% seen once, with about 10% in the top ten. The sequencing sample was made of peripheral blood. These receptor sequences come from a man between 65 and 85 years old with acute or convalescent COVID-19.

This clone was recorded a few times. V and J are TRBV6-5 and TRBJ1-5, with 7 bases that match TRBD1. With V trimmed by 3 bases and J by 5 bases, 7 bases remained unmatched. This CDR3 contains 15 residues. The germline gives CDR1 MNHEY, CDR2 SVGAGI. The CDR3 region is CASSYTTGSDQPQHF. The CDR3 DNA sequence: TGTGCCAGCAGTTATACGACAGGGTCGGATCAGCCCCAGCATTTT.

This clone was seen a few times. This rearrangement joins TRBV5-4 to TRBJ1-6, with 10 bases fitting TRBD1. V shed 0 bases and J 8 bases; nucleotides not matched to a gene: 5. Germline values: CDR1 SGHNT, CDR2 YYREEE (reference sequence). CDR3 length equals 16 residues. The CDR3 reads CASSLGPGTGDSPLHF. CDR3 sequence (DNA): TGTGCCAGCAGCTTGGGTCCTGGGACAGGGGATTCACCCCTCCACTTT.

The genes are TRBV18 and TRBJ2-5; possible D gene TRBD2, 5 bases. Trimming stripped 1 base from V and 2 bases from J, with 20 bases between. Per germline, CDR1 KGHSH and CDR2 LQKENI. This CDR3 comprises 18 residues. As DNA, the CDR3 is TGTGCCAGCTCACCACTGGGATCTGGAGGACGGAGTCAAGAGACCCAGTACTTC. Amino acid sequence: CASSPLGSGGRSQETQYF.

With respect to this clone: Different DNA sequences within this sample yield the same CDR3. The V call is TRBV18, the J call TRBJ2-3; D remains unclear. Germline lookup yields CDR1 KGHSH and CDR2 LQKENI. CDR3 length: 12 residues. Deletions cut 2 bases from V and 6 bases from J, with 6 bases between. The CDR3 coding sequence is TGTGCCAGCTCACCATTCGCGGATACGCAGTATTTT. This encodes CASSPFADTQYF.

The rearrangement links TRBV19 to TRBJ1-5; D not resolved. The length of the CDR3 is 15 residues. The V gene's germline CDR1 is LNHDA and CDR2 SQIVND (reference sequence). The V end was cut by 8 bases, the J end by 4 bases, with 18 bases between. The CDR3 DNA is TGTGCCAGTCGAGGGAACCTTAGAGGTAATCAGCCCCAGCATTTT. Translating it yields CASRGNLRGNQPQHF.

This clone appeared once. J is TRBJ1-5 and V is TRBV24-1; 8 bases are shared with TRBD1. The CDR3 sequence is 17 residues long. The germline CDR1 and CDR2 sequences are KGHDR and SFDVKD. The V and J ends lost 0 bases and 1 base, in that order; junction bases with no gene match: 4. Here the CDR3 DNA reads TGTGCCACCAGTGATTTGGGGCAGGGGGCGAGCAATCAGCCCCAGCATTTT. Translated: CATSDLGQGASNQPQHF.